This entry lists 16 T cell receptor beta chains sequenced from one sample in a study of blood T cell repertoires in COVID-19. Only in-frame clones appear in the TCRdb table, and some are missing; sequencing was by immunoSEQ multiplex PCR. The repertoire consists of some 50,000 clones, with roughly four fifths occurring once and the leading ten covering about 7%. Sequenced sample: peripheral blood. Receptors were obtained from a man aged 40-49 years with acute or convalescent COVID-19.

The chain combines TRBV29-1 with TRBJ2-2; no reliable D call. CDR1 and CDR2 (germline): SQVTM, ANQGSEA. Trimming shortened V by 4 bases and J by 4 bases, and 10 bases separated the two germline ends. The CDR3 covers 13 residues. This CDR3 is CSVGGRSTGELFF. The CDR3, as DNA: TGCAGCGTTGGAGGCAGAAGCACCGGGGAGCTGTTTTTT.

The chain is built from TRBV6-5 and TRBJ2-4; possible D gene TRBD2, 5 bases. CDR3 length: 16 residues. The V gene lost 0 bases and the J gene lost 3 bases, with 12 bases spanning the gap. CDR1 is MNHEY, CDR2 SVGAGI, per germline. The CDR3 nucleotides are TGTGCCAGCAGTTACTCAGCGGCGCTGGGCAAAAACATTCAGTACTTC. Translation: CASSYSAALGKNIQYF.

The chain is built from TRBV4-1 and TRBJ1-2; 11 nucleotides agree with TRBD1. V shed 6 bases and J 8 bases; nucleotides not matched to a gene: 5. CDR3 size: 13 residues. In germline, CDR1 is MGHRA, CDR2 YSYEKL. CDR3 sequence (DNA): TGCGCCAGCAGGCGGACAGGGGGCGACGGCTACACCTTC. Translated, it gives CASRRTGGDGYTF.

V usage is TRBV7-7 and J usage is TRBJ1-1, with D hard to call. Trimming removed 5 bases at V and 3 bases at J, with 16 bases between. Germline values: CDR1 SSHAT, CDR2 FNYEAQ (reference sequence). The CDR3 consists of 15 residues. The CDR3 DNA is TGTGCCAGCAGCCCAACGGCAGACTCCCACACTGAAGCTTTCTTT. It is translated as CASSPTADSHTEAFF.

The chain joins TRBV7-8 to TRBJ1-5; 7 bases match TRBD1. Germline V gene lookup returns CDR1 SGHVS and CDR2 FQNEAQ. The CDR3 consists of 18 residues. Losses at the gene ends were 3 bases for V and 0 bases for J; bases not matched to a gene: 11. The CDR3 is CASSLKRGTAYSNQPQHF. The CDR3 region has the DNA TGTGCCAGCAGCTTGAAACGGGGGACAGCCTATAGCAATCAGCCCCAGCATTTT.

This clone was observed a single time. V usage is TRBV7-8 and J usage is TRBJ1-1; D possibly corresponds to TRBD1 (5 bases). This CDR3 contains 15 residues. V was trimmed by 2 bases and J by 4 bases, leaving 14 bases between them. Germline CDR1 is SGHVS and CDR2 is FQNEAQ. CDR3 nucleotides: TGTGCCAGCAGCTTATCTTGGGGCCTCGGCACTGAAGCTTTCTTT. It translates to CASSLSWGLGTEAFF.

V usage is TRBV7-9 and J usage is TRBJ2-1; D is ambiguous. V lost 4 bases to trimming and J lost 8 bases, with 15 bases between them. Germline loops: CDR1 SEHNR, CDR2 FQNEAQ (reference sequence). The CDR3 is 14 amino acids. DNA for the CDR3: TGTGCCAGCAGCTCGGGTCTAACCCCCGATGAGCAGTTCTTC. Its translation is CASSSGLTPDEQFF.

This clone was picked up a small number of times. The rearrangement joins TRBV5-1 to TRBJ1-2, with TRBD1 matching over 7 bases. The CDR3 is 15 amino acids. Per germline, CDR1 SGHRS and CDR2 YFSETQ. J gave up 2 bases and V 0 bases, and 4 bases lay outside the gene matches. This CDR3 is CASSLDGQANYGYTF. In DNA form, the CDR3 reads TGCGCCAGCAGCTTGGACGGACAGGCGAACTATGGCTACACCTTC. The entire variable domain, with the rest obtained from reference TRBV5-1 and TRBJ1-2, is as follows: KAGVTQTPRYLIKTRGQQVTLSCSPISGHRSVSWYQQTPGQGLQFLFEYFSETQRNKGNFPGRFSGRQFSNSRSEMNVSTLELGDSALYLCASSLDGQANYGYTFGSGTRLTVV.

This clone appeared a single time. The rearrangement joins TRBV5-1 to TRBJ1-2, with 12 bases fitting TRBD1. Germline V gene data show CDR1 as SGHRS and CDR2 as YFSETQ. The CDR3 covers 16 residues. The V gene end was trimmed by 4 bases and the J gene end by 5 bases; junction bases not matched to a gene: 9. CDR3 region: CASSPGTGGAGYGYTF. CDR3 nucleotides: TGCGCCAGCAGCCCCGGGACAGGGGGCGCGGGGTATGGCTACACCTTC.

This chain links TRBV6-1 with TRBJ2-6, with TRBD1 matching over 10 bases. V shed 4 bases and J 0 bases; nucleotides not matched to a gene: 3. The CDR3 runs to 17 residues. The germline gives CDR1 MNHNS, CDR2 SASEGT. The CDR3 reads CASSVRDRGSGANVLTF. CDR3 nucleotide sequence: TGTGCCAGCAGTGTCCGGGACAGGGGCTCTGGGGCCAACGTCCTGACTTTC.

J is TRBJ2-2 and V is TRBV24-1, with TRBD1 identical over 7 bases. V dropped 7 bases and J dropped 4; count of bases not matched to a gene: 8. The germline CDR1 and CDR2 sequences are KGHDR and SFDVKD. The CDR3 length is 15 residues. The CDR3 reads CATSKQGFGTGELFF. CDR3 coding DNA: TGTGCCACCAGCAAACAGGGGTTCGGCACCGGGGAGCTGTTTTTT.

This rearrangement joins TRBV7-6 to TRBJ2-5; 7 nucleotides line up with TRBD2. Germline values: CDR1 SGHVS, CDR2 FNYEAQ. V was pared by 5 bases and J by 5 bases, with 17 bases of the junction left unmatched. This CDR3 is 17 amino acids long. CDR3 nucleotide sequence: TGTGCCAGCAGCCCGGGACTAACCGGGGTCGAAATGGAGACCCAGTACTTC. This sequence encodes CASSPGLTGVEMETQYF.

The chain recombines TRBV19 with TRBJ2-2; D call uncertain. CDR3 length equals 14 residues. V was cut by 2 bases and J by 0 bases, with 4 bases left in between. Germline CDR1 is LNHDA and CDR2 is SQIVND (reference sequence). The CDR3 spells CASSISANTGELFF. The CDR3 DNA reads TGTGCCAGTAGTATATCGGCGAACACCGGGGAGCTGTTTTTT.

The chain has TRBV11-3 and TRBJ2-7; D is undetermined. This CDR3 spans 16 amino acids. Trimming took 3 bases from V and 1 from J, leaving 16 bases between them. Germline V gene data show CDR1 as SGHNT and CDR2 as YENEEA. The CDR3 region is CASSLSYEADSYEQYF. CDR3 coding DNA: TGTGCCAGCAGCTTGAGTTACGAAGCCGATTCCTACGAGCAGTACTTC.

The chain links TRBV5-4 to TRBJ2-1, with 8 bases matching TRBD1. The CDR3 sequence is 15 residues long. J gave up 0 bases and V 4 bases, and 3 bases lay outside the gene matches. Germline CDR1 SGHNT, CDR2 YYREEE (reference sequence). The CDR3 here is CASSETGDSYNEQFF. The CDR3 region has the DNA TGTGCCAGCAGCGAGACAGGGGACTCCTACAATGAGCAGTTCTTC.

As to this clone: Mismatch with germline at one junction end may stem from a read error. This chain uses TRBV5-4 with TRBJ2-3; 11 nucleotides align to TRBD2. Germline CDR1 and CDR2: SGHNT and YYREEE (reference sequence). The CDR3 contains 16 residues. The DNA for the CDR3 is TGTGCCAGCAGCTCCCCTAGCGGGGGGCTCACAGATATGCAGTATTTT. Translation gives CASSSPSGGLTDMQYF. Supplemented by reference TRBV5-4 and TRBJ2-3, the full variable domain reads ETGVTQSPTHLIKTRGQQVTLRCSSQSGHNTVSWYQQALGQGPQFIFQYYREEENGRGNFPPRFSGLQFPNYSSELNVNALELDDSALYLCASSSPSGGLTDMQYFGPGTRLTVL.